Following are 2 T cell receptor beta chains from one sample sequenced in a study of cytomegalovirus exposure and HLA in healthy donors. Assay used: immunoSEQ multiplex PCR; TCRdb lists only in-frame clones, some missing. This sample yields 150,000 to 200,000 clones, of which about 87% are seen a single time; 1.4% belongs to the top ten. The sequencing sample was made of PBMCs. The origin of the receptors is a woman in her 30s in good health and CMV-seronegative.

J is TRBJ2-3 and V is TRBV6-1; no clear D gene. CDR1 is MNHNS, CDR2 SASEGT, per germline. V lost 8 bases and J 4 bases, leaving 13 bases between the germline ends. The CDR3 extends over 13 amino acids. The DNA for the CDR3 is TGTGCCAGCCATAGGAGAGATGCAGATACGCAGTATTTT. It encodes CASHRRDADTQYF.

The genes are TRBV14 and TRBJ1-2; D may be TRBD1 (6 bases). V lost 0 bases and J 2 bases, leaving 7 bases between the germline ends. This CDR3 spans 14 amino acids. The germline CDR1 and CDR2 sequences are SGHDN and FVKESK. CDR3 DNA sequence: TGTGCCAGCAGCCAAGATACAGGGAACTATGGCTACACCTTC. Protein: CASSQDTGNYGYTF.